This TCR beta chain appears in the sequencing data of a study of T cell changes during pregnancy in multiple sclerosis. The CDR3 covers 16 residues. Per the germline V gene, CDR1 is LGHNA and CDR2 is YSLEER. V shed 1 base and J shed 0 bases, with 9 bases lying between them. Repertoires were generated with immunoSEQ multiplex PCR, while TCRdb's copy carries only in-frame clones and drops some. The sample lists around 51,000 clones; roughly 93% were seen once. The input for sequencing was peripheral blood, taken in the second trimester of pregnancy. J is TRBJ2-2 and V is TRBV4-3, with D possibly being TRBD2 (5 bases). This receptor was identified in a female donor with multiple sclerosis, enrolled in a pregnancy study. This CDR3 reads CASSQAGGPNTGELFF. Here the CDR3 DNA reads TGCGCCAGCAGCCAAGCCGGCGGGCCGAACACCGGGGAGCTGTTTTTT.